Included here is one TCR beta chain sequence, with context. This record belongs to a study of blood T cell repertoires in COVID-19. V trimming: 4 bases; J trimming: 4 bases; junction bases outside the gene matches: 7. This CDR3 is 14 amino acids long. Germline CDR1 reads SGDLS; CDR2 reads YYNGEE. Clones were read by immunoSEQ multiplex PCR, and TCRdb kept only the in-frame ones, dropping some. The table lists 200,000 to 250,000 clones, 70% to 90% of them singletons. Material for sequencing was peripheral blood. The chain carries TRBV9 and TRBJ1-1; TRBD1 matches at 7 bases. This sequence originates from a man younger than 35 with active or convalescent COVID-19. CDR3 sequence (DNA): TGTGCCAGCAGCTCGGGGACAGTGATCACTGAAGCTTTCTTT. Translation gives CASSSGTVITEAFF.